The 21 T cell receptor beta chains listed next were all sequenced from one sample in a study of blood T cell repertoires in COVID-19. Data came from immunoSEQ multiplex PCR; TCRdb stores just in-frame clones and leaves some out. This table has roughly 34,000 clones, about nine tenths appearing once. Material: peripheral blood. The source is a woman aged 80 or over with active or convalescent COVID-19.

The J gene is TRBJ2-7, the V gene TRBV5-1; TRBD2 matches at 7 bases. Germline CDR1 SGHRS, CDR2 YFSETQ. The length of the CDR3 is 13 residues. With 5 bases clipped from V and 2 bases from J, the junction kept 4 bases outside the gene matches. CDR3 residues: CASRPGRAYEQYF. CDR3 bases: TGCGCCAGCAGGCCGGGGAGGGCCTACGAGCAGTACTTC.

This sequence joins TRBV14 and TRBJ2-7, with D possibly being TRBD2 (5 bases). This CDR3 spans 16 amino acids. Germline V gene sequence: CDR1 SGHDN, CDR2 FVKESK. The ends were cut back, 0 bases at V and 8 bases at J, with 20 bases in the middle. In nucleotides, the CDR3 is TGTGCCAGCAGCCAAGATTTGTCCTTCTCGGGATTTCAGCAGTACTTC. As protein: CASSQDLSFSGFQQYF. The whole variable domain, filled in from reference TRBV14 and TRBJ2-7, reads EAGVTQFPSHSVIEKGQTVTLRCDPISGHDNLYWYRRVMGKEIKFLLHFVKESKQDESGMPNNRFLAERTGGTYSTLKVQPAELEDSGVYFCASSQDLSFSGFQQYFGPGTRLTVT.

The V gene is TRBV9, the J gene TRBJ1-2; D gene unclear. CDR3 length: 16 amino acids. Germline V lookup: CDR1 SGDLS, CDR2 YYNGEE. Deletions cut 6 bases from V and 5 bases from J, with 23 bases between. In DNA, the CDR3 is TGTGCCAGCAAAAAATCCCCGTGGAGTTTAGATTATGGCTACACCTTC. It specifies CASKKSPWSLDYGYTF.

The chain has TRBV6-5 and TRBJ1-5; 7 positions agree with TRBD1. The CDR3 has 14 residues. In germline, CDR1 is MNHEY, CDR2 SVGAGI. V shed 5 bases, J shed 3 bases, and the junction held 4 bases outside the gene matches. CDR3 sequence reads: CASSRTGDNQPQHF. The CDR3 DNA is TGTGCCAGCAGTAGAACAGGGGACAATCAGCCCCAGCATTTT.

The chain is built from TRBV4-1 and TRBJ2-7, with unresolved D. V lost 0 bases to trimming and J lost 6 bases, with 3 bases between them. Per germline, CDR1 MGHRA and CDR2 YSYEKL. This CDR3 spans 11 amino acids. The CDR3 region is CASSQDREQYF. In nucleotides, the CDR3 is TGCGCCAGCAGCCAAGATCGCGAGCAGTACTTC.

This clone has more than one count but fewer than ten. This chain links TRBV19 with TRBJ1-5; D is possibly TRBD1 (5 bases). The CDR3 loop spans 13 amino acids. Deletions cut 6 bases from V and 2 bases from J, with 8 bases between. From germline, CDR1 is LNHDA and CDR2 SQIVND (reference sequence). CDR3 in DNA: TGTGCCAGTAGGGGGCTTGGCAATCAGCCCCAGCATTTT. Amino acid sequence: CASRGLGNQPQHF. The whole variable domain, filled in from reference TRBV19 and TRBJ1-5, reads DGGITQSPKYLFRKEGQNVTLSCEQNLNHDAMYWYRQDPGQGLRLIYYSQIVNDFQKGDIAEGYSVSREKKESFPLTVTSAQKNPTAFYLCASRGLGNQPQHFGDGTRLSIL.

V and J are TRBV4-1 and TRBJ2-2; weak D call: TRBD2 (6 bases). The length of the CDR3 is 14 residues. V was shortened by 4 bases and J by 3 bases, with 9 bases between the two germline ends. CDR1 is MGHRA, CDR2 YSYEKL, per germline. CDR3 DNA: TGCGCCAGCAGCCGCGGGACCGACACCGGGGAGCTGTTTTTT. This translates into CASSRGTDTGELFF.

The chain recombines TRBV11-3 with TRBJ2-5, with D possibly matching TRBD2 (7 bases). Germline CDR1 reads SGHNT; CDR2 reads YENEEA. Between the trimmed V and J ends, which lost 5 bases and 5 bases, there was a span of 18 bases. CDR3 length equals 15 residues. CDR3 loop: CASSRGRGLGETQYF. The CDR3 DNA reads TGTGCCAGCAGCCGCGGGCGGGGGCTTGGGGAGACCCAGTACTTC.

The sample holds one count of this clone. The chain has TRBV5-4 and TRBJ2-1, with a weak D call TRBD2 (5 bases). The germline CDR1 and CDR2 sequences are SGHNT and YYREEE (reference sequence). V dropped 4 bases and J dropped 0 bases, with 11 bases sitting between them. This CDR3 has 15 amino acids. CDR3 bases: TGTGCCAGCAGCAGAGGGTCAAGCTCCTACAATGAGCAGTTCTTC. This encodes CASSRGSSSYNEQFF.

V and J are TRBV18 and TRBJ2-3; TRBD2 agrees at 8 bases. This CDR3 contains 18 residues. CDR1 KGHSH and CDR2 LQKENI come from the germline V gene. The V and J ends lost 0 bases and 2 bases, in that order; junction bases with no gene match: 10. The CDR3 coding sequence is TGTGCCAGCTCACCACCGTCACGGGGGGGCCAAACCACAGATACGCAGTATTTT. It is translated as CASSPPSRGGQTTDTQYF.

The chain couples TRBV28 to TRBJ1-5; D is ambiguous. The CDR3 length is 12 residues. The V and J ends lost 7 bases and 0 bases respectively, with 4 bases between them. The V gene's germline CDR1 is MDHEN and CDR2 SYDVKM. The CDR3 is CASKYSNQPQHF. CDR3 nucleotide sequence: TGTGCCAGCAAATATAGCAATCAGCCCCAGCATTTT.

V usage is TRBV9 and J usage is TRBJ1-3; 9 nucleotides align to TRBD1. This CDR3 region has 16 residues. Germline V gene sequence: CDR1 SGDLS, CDR2 YYNGEE. V lost 4 bases to trimming and J lost 1 base; unmatched junction nucleotides: 6. This CDR3 is CASSPGQGRSGNTIYF. CDR3 DNA sequence: TGTGCCAGCAGCCCGGGACAGGGTAGGTCTGGAAACACCATATATTTT.

The chain uses TRBV11-3 and TRBJ2-2, with TRBD2 identical over 7 bases. J lost 0 bases, V lost 5 bases, and 6 bases had no gene match. This CDR3 region has 16 residues. CDR1 is SGHNT, CDR2 YENEEA, per germline. The CDR3 protein is CASSRVGTTNTGELFF. The CDR3 nucleotides are TGTGCCAGCAGCCGGGTCGGGACTACGAACACCGGGGAGCTGTTTTTT.

The chain has TRBV9 and TRBJ2-5; 8 bases align to TRBD2. Germline V lookup: CDR1 SGDLS, CDR2 YYNGEE. V lost 0 bases, J lost 0 bases, and 4 bases stayed unmatched. The CDR3 loop spans 16 amino acids. Written as DNA, the CDR3 is TGTGCCAGCAGCGTAGCCGAGCGGGAGTACCAAGAGACCCAGTACTTC. It translates to CASSVAEREYQETQYF.

V usage is TRBV15 and J usage is TRBJ1-2; 7 positions agree with TRBD1. V shed 0 bases and J 0 bases; nucleotides not matched to a gene: 1. The CDR3 totals 15 residues. Germline V CDR1 and CDR2: LNHNV, YYDKDF (reference sequence). This CDR3 is CATSREQGTNYGYTF. The CDR3 region has the DNA TGTGCCACCAGCAGAGAACAGGGGACTAACTATGGCTACACCTTC.

The chain recombines TRBV30 with TRBJ1-2, with 7 bases lining up with TRBD1. Losses at the gene ends were 4 bases for V and 8 bases for J; bases not matched to a gene: 16. Germline V gives CDR1 GTSNPN, CDR2 SVGIG (reference sequence). The CDR3 consists of 15 residues. Here the CDR3 DNA reads TGTGCCTGGACTCAACCACGAAAGACAGGGAAAGGCTACACCTTC. It encodes CAWTQPRKTGKGYTF.

The chain is built from TRBV18 and TRBJ2-2; 7 nucleotides align to TRBD1. J lost 1 base, V lost 3 bases, and 5 bases had no gene match. Germline CDR1 is KGHSH and CDR2 is LQKENI. The CDR3 runs to 16 residues. The DNA of the CDR3 is TGTGCCAGCTCACCTACGAGACAGGGGAACACCGGGGAGCTGTTTTTT. This codes for CASSPTRQGNTGELFF. The variable domain in full, with the rest retrieved from reference TRBV18 and TRBJ2-2, is NAGVMQNPRHLVRRRGQEARLRCSPMKGHSHVYWYRQLPEEGLKFMVYLQKENIIDESGMPKERFSAEFPKEGPSILRIQQVVRGDSAAYFCASSPTRQGNTGELFFGEGSRLTVL.

The chain has TRBV18 and TRBJ2-5; a weak D match, TRBD1 (6 bases). The V and J ends lost 3 bases and 1 base respectively, with 15 bases between them. CDR1 is KGHSH, CDR2 LQKENI, per germline. This CDR3 has 16 residues. In nucleotides, the CDR3 is TGTGCCAGCTCACCGGTCACAGGGAGCCTCCAAGAGACCCAGTACTTC. Protein: CASSPVTGSLQETQYF.

The V gene is TRBV10-3, the J gene TRBJ1-6; TRBD1 matches 8 bases. The CDR3 has 18 residues. Per germline, CDR1 ENHRY and CDR2 SYGVKD. V lost 3 bases and J lost 6; bases outside the gene matches: 13. The CDR3 DNA reads as TGTGCCATCAGTGACCTCGGACAGGGAAACTTTGGTAATTCACCCCTCCACTTT. Translation gives CAISDLGQGNFGNSPLHF.

CDR3 sequence (DNA): TGTGCCAGCAGCTTGAGCGGGGTTTCCTATAATTCACCCCTCCACTTT. This gives the protein CASSLSGVSYNSPLHF. This chain uses TRBV5-6 with TRBJ1-6; no clear D gene. In germline, CDR1 is SGHDT, CDR2 YYEEEE. V gave up 1 base and J gave up 1 base, with 9 bases separating them. The CDR3 contains 16 residues. Supplemented by reference TRBV5-6 and TRBJ1-6, the full variable domain reads DAGVTQSPTHLIKTRGQQVTLRCSPKSGHDTVSWYQQALGQGPQFIFQYYEEEERQRGNFPDRFSGHQFPNYSSELNVNALLLGDSALYLCASSLSGVSYNSPLHFGNGTRLTVT.

The J gene is TRBJ1-2, the V gene TRBV5-1; D is uncertain. The CDR3 extends over 12 amino acids. Germline loops: CDR1 SGHRS, CDR2 YFSETQ. Between the trimmed V and J ends, which lost 0 bases and 4 bases, there was a span of 4 bases. The CDR3 DNA reads as TGCGCCAGCAGCTTGGGTAGCTATGGCTACACCTTC. Translated: CASSLGSYGYTF. The complete variable domain, with remaining parts taken from reference TRBV5-1 and TRBJ1-2, reads KAGVTQTPRYLIKTRGQQVTLSCSPISGHRSVSWYQQTPGQGLQFLFEYFSETQRNKGNFPGRFSGRQFSNSRSEMNVSTLELGDSALYLCASSLGSYGYTFGSGTRLTVV.